Listed below are T cell receptor beta chains from one sample, sequenced in a study of blood T cell repertoires in COVID-19. Assay used: immunoSEQ multiplex PCR; TCRdb lists only in-frame clones, some missing. The sample lists about 160,000 clones, 65% to 85% occurring once. Sequencing was done on a sample of PBMCs or T cells enriched from blood (not recorded which). The receptors stem from a man between 35 and 55 years old who had recovered from COVID-19. Each CDR3 is given with its conserved first and last residue. D genes are given only for firm matches. Clone size is shown for a subset of rows, as once, few, many or a class of expanded clone.

D	J	size	V	DNA	CDR3
.	TRBJ2-5	.	TRBV20-1	TGCAGTGCTAGAGCAGGGGAGACCCAGTACTTC	CSARAGETQYF
TRBD1	TRBJ2-7	.	TRBV30	TGTGCCTGGTTTCTTCACGGGACAGGGAACGAGCAGTACTTC	CAWFLHGTGNEQYF
TRBD2	TRBJ2-5	.	TRBV27	TGTGCCAGCAGTCAACCGGGACTAGCGGGGGGGAACCAAGAGACCCAGTACTTC	CASSQPGLAGGNQETQYF
.	TRBJ1-6	few	TRBV30	TGTGCCTGGAGGGACACCTACCAGGAGCGAAACTATAATTCACCCCTCCACTTT	CAWRDTYQERNYNSPLHF
TRBD1	TRBJ1-1	.	TRBV3-1/TRBV3-2	TGTGCCAGCAGCCCCCGGGACAGGAACACTGAAGCTTTCTTT	CASSPRDRNTEAFF
.	TRBJ1-2	.	TRBV30	TGTGCCTGGAGTGTAGGGCCCAGCGGGGAACTCTACACCTTC	CAWSVGPSGELYTF
.	TRBJ2-5	.	TRBV16	TGTGCCAGCAGCCAATCGCGTCAGGGTGTCGGGGAGACCCAGTACTTC	CASSQSRQGVGETQYF
.	TRBJ2-3	once	TRBV2	TGTGCCAGCAGACCCGGTAGAGATACGCAGTATTTT	CASRPGRDTQYF
.	TRBJ1-2	.	TRBV30	TGTGCCTGCAGAGCCGCCGGGACACCTCACTATGGCTACACCTTC	CACRAAGTPHYGYTF
.	TRBJ2-7	.	TRBV10-2	TGCGCCAGCGGCAGCGGTACAGGGCGGGAGCAGTACTTC	CASGSGTGREQYF
TRBD2	TRBJ2-1	.	TRBV11-2	TGTGCCAGCAGCTACATCCGACTAGCGGGGGGCAATGAGCAGTTCTTC	CASSYIRLAGGNEQFF
.	TRBJ2-5	.	TRBV11-3	TGTGCCAGCAGCTCGCGGGACGGACAAGAGACCCAGTACTTC	CASSSRDGQETQYF
TRBD2	TRBJ2-1	.	TRBV19	TGTGCCAGTAGGAAAGCGGGGGGGCCTTACAATGAGCAGTTCTTC	CASRKAGGPYNEQFF
TRBD1	TRBJ2-1	.	TRBV6-5	TGTGCCAGCAGTCCAAGACAGGGGGCGAGAGAGCAGTTCTTC	CASSPRQGAREQFF
.	TRBJ2-1	.	TRBV5-1	TGCGCCAGCAGCTTGGAGGTTTTAGGGGGGGCCTCGGTTGAGCAGTTCTTC	CASSLEVLGGASVEQFF
TRBD1	TRBJ1-1	.	TRBV7-3	TGTGCCAGCAGCTTACAGGGGGAGGTCACTGAAGCTTTCTTT	CASSLQGEVTEAFF
.	TRBJ1-2	.	TRBV6-4	TGTGCCAGCAGTGATGCTGACACCGGGACACTTTCCGGTGGCTACACCTTC	CASSDADTGTLSGGYTF
TRBD1	TRBJ1-2	.	TRBV30	TGTGCCTGGAGTGTACGGCAGGGACAGCGGGACTATGGCTACACCTTC	CAWSVRQGQRDYGYTF
TRBD1	TRBJ1-3	.	TRBV5-1	TGCGCCAGCAGCCCGGACAGGGGGGCTGGAAACACCATATATTTT	CASSPDRGAGNTIYF
.	TRBJ1-2	.	TRBV12-3/TRBV12-4	TGTGCCAGCAGCTTAGACAGAAACTATGGCTACACCTTC	CASSLDRNYGYTF
.	TRBJ1-5	.	TRBV6-5	TGTGCCAGCAGTCGCGATAGCAATCAGCCCCAGCATTTT	CASSRDSNQPQHF
.	TRBJ2-3	once	TRBV5-1	TGCGCCAGCAGCTTGGCCGGGGTTTCTGATACGCAGTATTTT	CASSLAGVSDTQYF
.	TRBJ1-1	.	TRBV19	TGTGCCAGTAGTACCCTCCAGACAGGAGCGAACACTGAAGCTTTCTTT	CASSTLQTGANTEAFF
TRBD1	TRBJ2-1	.	TRBV5-6	TGTGCCAGCAGTCATAACCCAGGACAGGTATACAATGAGCAGTTCTTC	CASSHNPGQVYNEQFF
TRBD1	TRBJ2-1	.	TRBV6-5	TGTGCCAGCAGTTATTTGACCGACAGGGGGCTCAATGAGCAGTTCTTC	CASSYLTDRGLNEQFF
.	TRBJ2-4	.	TRBV11-1	TGTGCCAGCAGCCAAAATGGGGGCGCTTCCAAAAACATTCAGTACTTC	CASSQNGGASKNIQYF
.	TRBJ1-6	.	TRBV30	TGTGCCTGGAGTCCTTACTCGAGCTCCTATAATTCACCCCTCCACTTT	CAWSPYSSSYNSPLHF
TRBD2	TRBJ2-1	.	TRBV5-1	TGCGCCAGCAGCGCAGCGGGGAGCTCCTACAATGAGCAGTTCTTC	CASSAAGSSYNEQFF
TRBD1	TRBJ1-2	.	TRBV5-8	TGTGCCAGCAGCTTTGGGGACAGGAATTATGGCTACACCTTC	CASSFGDRNYGYTF
TRBD2	TRBJ2-7	.	TRBV11-2	TGTGCCAGCAAGGGACTACCATTCTACGAGCAGTACTTC	CASKGLPFYEQYF
TRBD2	TRBJ2-3	.	TRBV29-1	TGCAGCGTTGAAGATCGGGGGGACACAGATACGCAGTATTTT	CSVEDRGDTDTQYF
.	TRBJ2-7	.	TRBV7-8	TGTGCCAGCAGCTGGGCCGGGACTCTCCCCTACGAGCAGTACTTC	CASSWAGTLPYEQYF
TRBD2	TRBJ2-3	.	TRBV7-8	TGTGCCAGCAGCTGGAGCGGGGTTGCAGATACGCAGTATTTT	CASSWSGVADTQYF
TRBD1	TRBJ1-3	.	TRBV29-1	TGCAGCGTGCGAGGAGACAGGGCGAGCACCATATATTTT	CSVRGDRASTIYF
.	TRBJ2-3	.	TRBV18	TGTGCCAGCTCACCACCGAGCCCGCCAGATACGCAGTATTTT	CASSPPSPPDTQYF
.	TRBJ1-2	once	TRBV21-1	TGTGCCAGCAGCCGGCAGGATGGCTACACCTTC	CASSRQDGYTF
.	TRBJ1-4	.	TRBV18	TGTGCCAGCTCAGTACTCGGGCAGGGAAGTAGAGGAACGGAAAAACTGTTTTTT	CASSVLGQGSRGTEKLFF